This T cell receptor (beta chain) is from a study of blood T cell repertoires in COVID-19. Clones were read by immunoSEQ multiplex PCR, and TCRdb kept only the in-frame ones, dropping some. Of some 170,000 clones listed, about four fifths are singletons. Germline V CDR1 and CDR2: ENHRY, SYGVKD. The CDR3 loop spans 18 amino acids. Trimming at V came to 4 bases and at J to 0 bases, leaving 8 bases not matched to a gene. Sequences were obtained from peripheral blood. The V call is TRBV10-3, the J call TRBJ2-6, with 8 bases matching TRBD1. The TCR comes from a man aged 55 to 70 with active or convalescent COVID-19. CDR3: CAISAGTGEHSGANVLTF. The CDR3, as DNA: TGTGCCATCAGTGCCGGGACAGGAGAACACTCTGGGGCCAACGTCCTGACTTTC.